The source of this T cell receptor beta chain is a study of blood T cell repertoires in COVID-19 (dated by TCRdb to between 2020 and 2021). Looking at the study overall: Samples from collaborators originated in the United States, Italy and Spain and spanned both the acute and convalescent phases of COVID-19. The material from the prospective study consisted of cDNA or gDNA derived from T cells, B-cell-depleted T cells, or PBMCs. The dataset comprised deeply sampled blood TCRbeta repertoires from subjects exposed to, actively infected with, or recovered from COVID-19. A freely available public database, intended as a resource for researchers studying the immune response to SARS-CoV-2, is where the repertoires were released. The samples were drawn from the first 160 participants of the ongoing ImmuneRACE study and from 1,254 subjects provided by 6 global collaborators. A de-identified subject ID, COVID-19 status, age in years and sex were almost always included in the sample metadata. Where HLA class I and class II types were available, the types were taken from metadata supplied by the sample provider, not from assay-based typing. The research as a whole found: How much clinical and demographic metadata was included differed by source and by participant, and the metadata was provided uncurated.

A few counts support this clone. Its antigen is unknown. Per-nucleotide qualities are absent, and no much larger clonotype sits a single base away. The immunoSEQ Assay, a bias-controlled multiplex PCR, was used to amplify TCRbeta CDR3 regions from genomic DNA. The study's processing was this. Nucleated cell counts per sample were estimated from amplification of reference gene primers within the assay. Sequence reads were collapsed and filtered to measure the absolute abundance of every unique TCRbeta CDR3 rearrangement. Productive Simpson clonality was computed per sample as the square root of Simpson's diversity index over productive rearrangements. TCRdb retrieved this table from immuneACCESS and kept in-frame rearrangements only. Not all clones are present; in checked studies, unresolved V genes account for under half, and no reason is known for the remainder. D and trimming come from the DNA, and the V and J calls and clone size come from that table. Counted in this sample were approximately 140,000 clones; less than 90% of them appeared once. The ten biggest clones cover roughly 34% of the sample.

The collaborating institutions used their own protocols to collect whole blood in K2EDTA tubes. For TCRbeta analysis, collaborators shipped samples in one of three forms: frozen whole blood, isolated PBMCs, or DNA extracted from either of those sample types. Including cysteine and phenylalanine, the CDR3 has 14 amino acids. Just CDR3 DNA is preserved here, 42 bases in frame from base 1. The germline V gene provides CDR1 MNHEY and CDR2 SVGEGT. V lost 7 bases and J lost 4 bases; the stretch between them is 16 bases long. The origin of this receptor is a human donor in a cohort sampled during active COVID-19. The V and J genes are TRBV6-2 or TRBV6-3 and TRBJ1-1; TRBD1 could be the D gene, as 6 bases match. Sequencing was performed on peripheral blood. CDR3 reads: CASTPTRGATEAFF. The DNA is TGTGCCAGCACCCCGACCCGGGGGGCCACTGAAGCTTTCTTT.